This TCR beta chain was profiled in a study of cytomegalovirus exposure and HLA in healthy donors. TCRdb keeps only in-frame clones here, not all; method: immunoSEQ multiplex PCR. This table has about 140,000 clones, 80% to 90% appearing once. A few counts support this clone. The V end lost 1 base, the J end lost 5 bases, and 13 bases lay between the germline ends. CDR1 and CDR2 from the germline V gene are SGHKS and YYEKEE (reference sequence). CDR3 length: 14 amino acids. The chain uses TRBV5-5 and TRBJ2-7, with D perhaps TRBD1 (5 bases). What was sequenced was PBMCs. The sequence was collected from a woman in her twenties or thirties in good health and CMV-seronegative. In nucleotides, the CDR3 is TGTGCCAGCAGCTTGTTAGTATCCAGGGACGAGCAGTACTTC. This gives the protein CASSLLVSRDEQYF.